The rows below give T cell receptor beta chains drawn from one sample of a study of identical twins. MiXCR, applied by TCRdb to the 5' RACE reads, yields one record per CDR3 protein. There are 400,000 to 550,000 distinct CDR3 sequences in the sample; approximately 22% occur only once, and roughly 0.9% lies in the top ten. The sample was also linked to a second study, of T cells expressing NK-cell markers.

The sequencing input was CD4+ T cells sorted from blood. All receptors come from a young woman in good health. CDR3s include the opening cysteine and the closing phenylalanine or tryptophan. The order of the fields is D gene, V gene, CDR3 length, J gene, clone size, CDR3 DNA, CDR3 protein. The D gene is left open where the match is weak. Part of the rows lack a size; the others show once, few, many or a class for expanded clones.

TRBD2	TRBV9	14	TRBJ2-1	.	TGTGCCAGCAGCAGCGGGGGGCCTTACAATGAGCAGTTCTTC	CASSSGGPYNEQFF
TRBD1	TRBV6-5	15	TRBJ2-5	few	TGTGCCAGCAGTTTCCAGGGGGCGCGATTGGAGACCCAGTACTTC	CASSFQGARLETQYF
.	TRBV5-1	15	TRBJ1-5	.	TGCGCCAGCAGCTTGTCGGGGGGTGGAGGTCAGCCCCAGCATTTT	CASSLSGGGGQPQHF
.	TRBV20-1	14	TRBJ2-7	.	TGCAGTGCCGGGAAATGGGACTCCTTATACGAGCAGTACTTC	CSAGKWDSLYEQYF
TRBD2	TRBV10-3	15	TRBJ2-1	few	TGTGCCATCAGTGAGAGTAGCGGGTCGCCGAGTGAGCAGTTCTTC	CAISESSGSPSEQFF
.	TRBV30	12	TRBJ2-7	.	TGTGCCTGGAGCGTAGCCGGGACGAAGCAGTACTTC	CAWSVAGTKQYF
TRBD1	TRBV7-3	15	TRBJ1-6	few	TGTGCCAGCAGCTTATACAGGGGAGGTAATTCACCCCTCCACTTT	CASSLYRGGNSPLHF
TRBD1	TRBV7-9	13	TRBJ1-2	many	TGTGCCAGCAGCCTGGGACAGGTGTATGGCTACACCTTC	CASSLGQVYGYTF
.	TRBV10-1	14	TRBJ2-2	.	TGCGCCAGCAGTGTTCGGGGGCGGGCCGGGGAGCTGTTTTTT	CASSVRGRAGELFF
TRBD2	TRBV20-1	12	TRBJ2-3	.	TGCAGTGCACGGACTAGCCGCGATACGCAGTATTTT	CSARTSRDTQYF
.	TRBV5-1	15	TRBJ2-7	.	TGCGCCAGCAGAATGAGCGGCCAAAATGGGGGCGAGCAGTACTTC	CASRMSGQNGGEQYF
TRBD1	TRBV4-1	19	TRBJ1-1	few	TGCGCCAGCAGCCAAGCCACGACCGGACAGGGTACCCCCTACACTGAAGCTTTCTTT	CASSQATTGQGTPYTEAFF
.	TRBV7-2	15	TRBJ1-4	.	TGTGCCAGCAGCTGGCGGGCTGCAACTAATGAAAAACTGTTTTTT	CASSWRAATNEKLFF
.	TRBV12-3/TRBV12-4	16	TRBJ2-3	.	TGTGCCAGCAATTTGGGGCGGGTGCCTAGCACAGATACGCAGTATTTT	CASNLGRVPSTDTQYF